Following are 22 T cell receptor beta chains from one sample sequenced in a study of CD8 T cells in ankylosing spondylitis. The antigens of these receptors remain unknown. TCRdb reprocessed the 5' RACE reads via MiXCR and lists one record per CDR3 protein. The sample comprises around 490,000 distinct CDR3 sequences, roughly 5% of which are singletons, and roughly 3.3% rests with the top ten. Study conclusions and caveats: Characteristic of ankylosing spondylitis blood, it appeared, was a TCR beta motif comprising roughly eight highly homologous variants.

Sample: blood, either unsorted or a sorted T cell fraction (not recorded which). The receptors were gathered from a male donor with ankylosing spondylitis.

This clonotype was observed at least ten times. The chain couples TRBV20-1 to TRBJ2-1; TRBD2 matches at 8 bases. In germline, CDR1 is DFQATT, CDR2 SNEGSKA (reference sequence). The CDR3 is made up of 16 amino acids. The junction had 9 bases not matched to a gene; V was cut back by 3 bases and J by 2 bases. CDR3 loop: CSARRLAGPPYNEQFF. CDR3 coding DNA: TGCAGTGCTAGGAGGCTAGCGGGCCCCCCCTACAATGAGCAGTTCTTC.

At least ten counts were recorded for this clonotype. The gene calls are TRBV20-1 and TRBJ2-1; D gene uncertain. The CDR3 is 15 residues long. Per germline, CDR1 DFQATT and CDR2 SNEGSKA (reference sequence). Trimming took 0 bases from V and 0 from J, leaving 9 bases between them. This chain's CDR3 is CSARDRPSSYNEQFF. In nucleotides, the CDR3 is TGCAGTGCTAGAGATAGACCGAGCTCCTACAATGAGCAGTTCTTC.

This clonotype was seen only a few times. The chain couples TRBV5-1 to TRBJ2-2; 8 bases match TRBD1. Losses at the gene ends were 9 bases for V and 5 bases for J; bases not matched to a gene: 9. Germline V gene sequence: CDR1 SGHRS, CDR2 YFSETQ. This CDR3 is 14 amino acids long. This chain's CDR3 is CATRTGSGTGELFF. DNA of the CDR3: TGCGCCACCCGGACAGGGTCAGGGACCGGGGAGCTGTTTTTT.

In its sample, this clonotype was seen many times. The chain employs TRBV5-1 and TRBJ1-1, with D maybe TRBD1 (6 bases). The V end lost 2 bases, the J end lost 4 bases, and 15 bases lay between the germline ends. The length of the CDR3 is 15 residues. From germline, CDR1 is SGHRS and CDR2 YFSETQ. CDR3 protein: CASSLIGGAGTEAFF. In DNA, the CDR3 is TGCGCCAGCAGCTTAATTGGGGGCGCGGGCACTGAAGCTTTCTTT.

The chain links TRBV4-2 to TRBJ1-1; no clear D gene. The V and J ends lost 2 bases and 3 bases respectively, with 16 bases between them. The CDR3 extends over 16 amino acids. Per germline, CDR1 LGHNA and CDR2 YNFKEQ. The CDR3 loop is CASSQPTGERDTEAFF. The DNA for the CDR3 is TGTGCCAGCAGCCAACCCACCGGGGAGAGGGACACTGAAGCTTTCTTT.

This clonotype was detected many times. The gene calls are TRBV7-3 and TRBJ2-2, with a weak D call TRBD2 (5 bases). Germline-derived CDR1 and CDR2 are SGHTA and FQGTGA. With 5 bases removed from V and 6 bases from J, the gap between germline ends came to 16 bases. CDR3 size: 15 residues. The CDR3 bases are TGTGCCAGCAGCCCCCATGGAGGCAGAGCCGGGGAGCTGTTTTTT. It specifies CASSPHGGRAGELFF.

The sample holds many counts of this clonotype. The genes are TRBV20-1 and TRBJ1-1; D might be TRBD1 (6 bases). V lost 6 bases, J lost 10 bases, and 21 bases lay in between. This CDR3 contains 13 residues. Germline loops: CDR1 DFQATT, CDR2 SNEGSKA (reference sequence). The CDR3 loop is CSAYGGAGQRAFF. In DNA, the CDR3 is TGCAGTGCGTACGGGGGGGCTGGACAAAGAGCTTTCTTT.

The chain employs TRBV20-1 and TRBJ2-7; D not resolved. Trimming removed 0 bases at V and 7 bases at J, with 7 bases between. Per germline, CDR1 DFQATT and CDR2 SNEGSKA (reference sequence). This CDR3 region has 11 residues. CDR3 region: CSARDFAEQYF. Here the CDR3 DNA reads TGCAGTGCTAGAGATTTTGCGGAGCAGTACTTC.

This clonotype was picked up many times. The chain joins TRBV21-1 to TRBJ1-6; the table names TRBD1, a call not compared with the DNA. TRBV21-1 is recorded as a pseudogene. The CDR3 has 13 amino acids. CDR3: CASSTGIGSPLHF. CDR3 coding DNA: TGTGCCAGCTCGACAGGGATTGGGTCACCCCTCCACTTT.

The rearrangement uses TRBV19 and TRBJ2-2; perhaps TRBD2 as D (5 bases). V shed 7 bases and J shed 0 bases, with 9 bases lying between them. The length of the CDR3 is 14 residues. Per the germline V gene, CDR1 is LNHDA and CDR2 is SQIVND (reference sequence). The CDR3 DNA sequence: TGTGCCAGTAATGGGAGTCCGAACACCGGGGAGCTGTTTTTT. It encodes CASNGSPNTGELFF.

This clonotype was seen at least ten times. The rearrangement links TRBV6-2 or TRBV6-3 to TRBJ2-1; no clear D. This CDR3 region has 12 residues. Germline CDR1 MNHEY, CDR2 SVGEGT. V lost 6 bases to trimming and J lost 6 bases, with 9 bases between them. The chain's CDR3 is CASSEVRNEQFF. DNA for the CDR3: TGTGCCAGCAGCGAAGTACGCAATGAGCAGTTCTTC.

As DNA, the CDR3 is TGTGCCAGCAGTTACTCGAGTAGATTCCTGACCTACGAGCAGTACTTC. It codes for CASSYSSRFLTYEQYF. V gene TRBV6-5 combines with J gene TRBJ2-7, with D uncertain. V was shortened by 0 bases and J by 2 bases, with 14 bases between the two germline ends. Germline V lookup: CDR1 MNHEY, CDR2 SVGAGI. This CDR3 has 16 amino acids.

This clonotype was found many times. The chain carries TRBV7-9 and TRBJ1-6; D not certain. There are 13 residues in the CDR3. Germline CDR1 reads SEHNR; CDR2 reads FQNEAQ (reference sequence). Trimming left V 3 bases short and J 7 bases short, with 7 bases between. CDR3 protein: CASSFGENSPLHF. The CDR3 DNA reads TGTGCCAGCAGCTTTGGGGAAAATTCACCCCTCCACTTT.

This chain links TRBV24-1 with TRBJ2-3, with 7 bases matching TRBD1. V shed 3 bases and J 4 bases; nucleotides not matched to a gene: 6. CDR3 length equals 15 residues. Looked up from germline, CDR1 is KGHDR and CDR2 is SFDVKD. CDR3 nucleotides: TGTGCCACCAGTGATCCGGGACAGTTTGCAGATACGCAGTATTTT. This sequence encodes CATSDPGQFADTQYF.

This clonotype was detected ten times or more. The rearrangement links TRBV11-2 to TRBJ2-1, with 11 bases aligning to TRBD2. Trimming took 5 bases from V and 8 from J; bases not matched to a gene: 8. CDR1 SGHAT and CDR2 FQNNGV come from the germline V gene. This CDR3 region has 15 residues. CDR3 protein: CASSITSGSLDEQFF. CDR3 DNA: TGTGCCAGCAGCATTACTAGCGGGAGTTTGGATGAGCAGTTCTTC.

In its sample, this clonotype was seen many times. The V gene is TRBV5-5, the J gene TRBJ1-4; TRBD1 agrees at 7 bases. Germline V gene data show CDR1 as SGHKS and CDR2 as YYEKEE (reference sequence). This CDR3 has 16 residues. The V and J ends lost 5 bases and 0 bases, in that order; junction bases with no gene match: 7. In DNA, the CDR3 is TGTGCCAGCAGAAGTTCGGGACAGCCAACTAATGAAAAACTGTTTTTT. Translation gives CASRSSGQPTNEKLFF.

This clonotype was seen ten or more times. At one of its ends the junction is not consistent with the germline gene, which may arise from a read error. The chain recombines TRBV4-2 with TRBJ1-4; D is unresolved. The CDR3 contains 13 residues. From germline, CDR1 is LGHNA and CDR2 YNFKEQ. The chain's CDR3 is CASGQATNEKLFF. CDR3 nucleotides: TGTGCCAGCGGCCAAGCAACTAATGAAAAACTGTTTTTT.

Ten or more counts support this clonotype. CDR3 sequence (DNA): TGTGCCAGCAGTTCCCAGACAGGGGGCCTTTATGGCTACACCTTC. As protein: CASSSQTGGLYGYTF. The chain recombines TRBV28 with TRBJ1-2, with 10 bases identical to TRBD1. CDR1 and CDR2 (germline): MDHEN, SYDVKM. The V and J ends lost 4 bases and 5 bases, in that order; junction bases with no gene match: 7. CDR3 length: 15 residues.

This clonotype was recorded many times. The V gene is TRBV20-1, the J gene TRBJ1-4, with D unclear. The CDR3 has 14 residues. The V end was cut by 5 bases, the J end by 5 bases, with 15 bases between. Germline CDR1 reads DFQATT; CDR2 reads SNEGSKA (reference sequence). The CDR3 coding sequence is TGCAGTGCTGAGCCCCGGCTCGGGAATGAAAAACTGTTTTTT. Amino acids: CSAEPRLGNEKLFF.

The sample holds a few counts of this clonotype. The rearrangement joins TRBV6-1 to TRBJ2-1, with D perhaps matching TRBD1 or TRBD2 (6 bases each). Germline assignment: CDR1 MNHNS and CDR2 SASEGT. The CDR3 covers 14 residues. Trimming took off 1 base at V and 4 bases at J, with 8 bases between the two ends. CDR3 residues: CASSEGRGYNEQFF. CDR3 in DNA: TGTGCCAGCAGTGAAGGGAGGGGGTACAATGAGCAGTTCTTC.

This clonotype has a count of ten or more. V usage is TRBV6-5 and J usage is TRBJ1-1; 9 bases agree with TRBD1. The V gene's germline CDR1 is MNHEY and CDR2 SVGAGI. The CDR3 runs 14 residues. The junction had 6 bases not matched to a gene; V was cut back by 4 bases and J by 6 bases. Here the CDR3 reads CASSFRDRAPEAFF. CDR3 sequence (DNA): TGTGCCAGCAGTTTCCGGGACAGGGCTCCTGAAGCTTTCTTT.

This clonotype was detected many times. The V gene is TRBV29-1, the J gene TRBJ2-7; D perhaps matches TRBD2 (5 bases). Trimming shortened V by 1 base and J by 6 bases, and 13 bases separated the two germline ends. CDR3 length equals 13 residues. Germline CDR1 SQVTM, CDR2 ANQGSEA. The chain's CDR3 is CSVEVVSGGEQYF. As DNA, the CDR3 is TGCAGCGTTGAAGTGGTCAGCGGAGGCGAGCAGTACTTC.